The clone carrying this T cell receptor beta chain has just a few counts. Time point specified: persistent/refractory GD, antithyroid drugs over 5 years with positive TRAb. The authors made the TCR library using RNA they extracted from PBMCs. Combining iRepertoire HTBI primers with Arm-PCR of CDR3 regions, the authors built TCR beta libraries. TCRdb reprocessed the multiplex PCR reads via MiXCR and lists one record per CDR3 protein. The data show approximately 690,000 distinct CDR3 sequences, 25% to 35% seen once. This sample was included in a study of regulatory T cells in long-lasting Graves disease. This CDR3 region has 14 residues. V lost 5 bases, J lost 1 base, and 5 bases stayed unmatched. The germline gives CDR1 GTSNPN, CDR2 SVGIG (reference sequence).

This clonotype originated in a female donor with Graves disease. The rearrangement uses TRBV30 and TRBJ1-5; 7 nucleotides align to TRBD1. The specimen comprised peripheral blood mononuclear cells (PBMCs), sampled when the disease was refractory, from a patient treated with antithyroid drugs. CDR3 region: CAWDQGGSNQPQHF. DNA of the CDR3: TGTGCCTGGGACCAGGGGGGAAGCAATCAGCCCCAGCATTTT. The full variable domain, with the rest looked up from reference TRBV30 and TRBJ1-5, is SQTIHQWPATLVQPVGSPLSLECTVEGTSNPNLYWYRQAAGRGLQLLFYSVGIGQISSEVPQNLSASRPQDRQFILSSKKLLLSDSGFYLCAWDQGGSNQPQHFGDGTRLSIL.